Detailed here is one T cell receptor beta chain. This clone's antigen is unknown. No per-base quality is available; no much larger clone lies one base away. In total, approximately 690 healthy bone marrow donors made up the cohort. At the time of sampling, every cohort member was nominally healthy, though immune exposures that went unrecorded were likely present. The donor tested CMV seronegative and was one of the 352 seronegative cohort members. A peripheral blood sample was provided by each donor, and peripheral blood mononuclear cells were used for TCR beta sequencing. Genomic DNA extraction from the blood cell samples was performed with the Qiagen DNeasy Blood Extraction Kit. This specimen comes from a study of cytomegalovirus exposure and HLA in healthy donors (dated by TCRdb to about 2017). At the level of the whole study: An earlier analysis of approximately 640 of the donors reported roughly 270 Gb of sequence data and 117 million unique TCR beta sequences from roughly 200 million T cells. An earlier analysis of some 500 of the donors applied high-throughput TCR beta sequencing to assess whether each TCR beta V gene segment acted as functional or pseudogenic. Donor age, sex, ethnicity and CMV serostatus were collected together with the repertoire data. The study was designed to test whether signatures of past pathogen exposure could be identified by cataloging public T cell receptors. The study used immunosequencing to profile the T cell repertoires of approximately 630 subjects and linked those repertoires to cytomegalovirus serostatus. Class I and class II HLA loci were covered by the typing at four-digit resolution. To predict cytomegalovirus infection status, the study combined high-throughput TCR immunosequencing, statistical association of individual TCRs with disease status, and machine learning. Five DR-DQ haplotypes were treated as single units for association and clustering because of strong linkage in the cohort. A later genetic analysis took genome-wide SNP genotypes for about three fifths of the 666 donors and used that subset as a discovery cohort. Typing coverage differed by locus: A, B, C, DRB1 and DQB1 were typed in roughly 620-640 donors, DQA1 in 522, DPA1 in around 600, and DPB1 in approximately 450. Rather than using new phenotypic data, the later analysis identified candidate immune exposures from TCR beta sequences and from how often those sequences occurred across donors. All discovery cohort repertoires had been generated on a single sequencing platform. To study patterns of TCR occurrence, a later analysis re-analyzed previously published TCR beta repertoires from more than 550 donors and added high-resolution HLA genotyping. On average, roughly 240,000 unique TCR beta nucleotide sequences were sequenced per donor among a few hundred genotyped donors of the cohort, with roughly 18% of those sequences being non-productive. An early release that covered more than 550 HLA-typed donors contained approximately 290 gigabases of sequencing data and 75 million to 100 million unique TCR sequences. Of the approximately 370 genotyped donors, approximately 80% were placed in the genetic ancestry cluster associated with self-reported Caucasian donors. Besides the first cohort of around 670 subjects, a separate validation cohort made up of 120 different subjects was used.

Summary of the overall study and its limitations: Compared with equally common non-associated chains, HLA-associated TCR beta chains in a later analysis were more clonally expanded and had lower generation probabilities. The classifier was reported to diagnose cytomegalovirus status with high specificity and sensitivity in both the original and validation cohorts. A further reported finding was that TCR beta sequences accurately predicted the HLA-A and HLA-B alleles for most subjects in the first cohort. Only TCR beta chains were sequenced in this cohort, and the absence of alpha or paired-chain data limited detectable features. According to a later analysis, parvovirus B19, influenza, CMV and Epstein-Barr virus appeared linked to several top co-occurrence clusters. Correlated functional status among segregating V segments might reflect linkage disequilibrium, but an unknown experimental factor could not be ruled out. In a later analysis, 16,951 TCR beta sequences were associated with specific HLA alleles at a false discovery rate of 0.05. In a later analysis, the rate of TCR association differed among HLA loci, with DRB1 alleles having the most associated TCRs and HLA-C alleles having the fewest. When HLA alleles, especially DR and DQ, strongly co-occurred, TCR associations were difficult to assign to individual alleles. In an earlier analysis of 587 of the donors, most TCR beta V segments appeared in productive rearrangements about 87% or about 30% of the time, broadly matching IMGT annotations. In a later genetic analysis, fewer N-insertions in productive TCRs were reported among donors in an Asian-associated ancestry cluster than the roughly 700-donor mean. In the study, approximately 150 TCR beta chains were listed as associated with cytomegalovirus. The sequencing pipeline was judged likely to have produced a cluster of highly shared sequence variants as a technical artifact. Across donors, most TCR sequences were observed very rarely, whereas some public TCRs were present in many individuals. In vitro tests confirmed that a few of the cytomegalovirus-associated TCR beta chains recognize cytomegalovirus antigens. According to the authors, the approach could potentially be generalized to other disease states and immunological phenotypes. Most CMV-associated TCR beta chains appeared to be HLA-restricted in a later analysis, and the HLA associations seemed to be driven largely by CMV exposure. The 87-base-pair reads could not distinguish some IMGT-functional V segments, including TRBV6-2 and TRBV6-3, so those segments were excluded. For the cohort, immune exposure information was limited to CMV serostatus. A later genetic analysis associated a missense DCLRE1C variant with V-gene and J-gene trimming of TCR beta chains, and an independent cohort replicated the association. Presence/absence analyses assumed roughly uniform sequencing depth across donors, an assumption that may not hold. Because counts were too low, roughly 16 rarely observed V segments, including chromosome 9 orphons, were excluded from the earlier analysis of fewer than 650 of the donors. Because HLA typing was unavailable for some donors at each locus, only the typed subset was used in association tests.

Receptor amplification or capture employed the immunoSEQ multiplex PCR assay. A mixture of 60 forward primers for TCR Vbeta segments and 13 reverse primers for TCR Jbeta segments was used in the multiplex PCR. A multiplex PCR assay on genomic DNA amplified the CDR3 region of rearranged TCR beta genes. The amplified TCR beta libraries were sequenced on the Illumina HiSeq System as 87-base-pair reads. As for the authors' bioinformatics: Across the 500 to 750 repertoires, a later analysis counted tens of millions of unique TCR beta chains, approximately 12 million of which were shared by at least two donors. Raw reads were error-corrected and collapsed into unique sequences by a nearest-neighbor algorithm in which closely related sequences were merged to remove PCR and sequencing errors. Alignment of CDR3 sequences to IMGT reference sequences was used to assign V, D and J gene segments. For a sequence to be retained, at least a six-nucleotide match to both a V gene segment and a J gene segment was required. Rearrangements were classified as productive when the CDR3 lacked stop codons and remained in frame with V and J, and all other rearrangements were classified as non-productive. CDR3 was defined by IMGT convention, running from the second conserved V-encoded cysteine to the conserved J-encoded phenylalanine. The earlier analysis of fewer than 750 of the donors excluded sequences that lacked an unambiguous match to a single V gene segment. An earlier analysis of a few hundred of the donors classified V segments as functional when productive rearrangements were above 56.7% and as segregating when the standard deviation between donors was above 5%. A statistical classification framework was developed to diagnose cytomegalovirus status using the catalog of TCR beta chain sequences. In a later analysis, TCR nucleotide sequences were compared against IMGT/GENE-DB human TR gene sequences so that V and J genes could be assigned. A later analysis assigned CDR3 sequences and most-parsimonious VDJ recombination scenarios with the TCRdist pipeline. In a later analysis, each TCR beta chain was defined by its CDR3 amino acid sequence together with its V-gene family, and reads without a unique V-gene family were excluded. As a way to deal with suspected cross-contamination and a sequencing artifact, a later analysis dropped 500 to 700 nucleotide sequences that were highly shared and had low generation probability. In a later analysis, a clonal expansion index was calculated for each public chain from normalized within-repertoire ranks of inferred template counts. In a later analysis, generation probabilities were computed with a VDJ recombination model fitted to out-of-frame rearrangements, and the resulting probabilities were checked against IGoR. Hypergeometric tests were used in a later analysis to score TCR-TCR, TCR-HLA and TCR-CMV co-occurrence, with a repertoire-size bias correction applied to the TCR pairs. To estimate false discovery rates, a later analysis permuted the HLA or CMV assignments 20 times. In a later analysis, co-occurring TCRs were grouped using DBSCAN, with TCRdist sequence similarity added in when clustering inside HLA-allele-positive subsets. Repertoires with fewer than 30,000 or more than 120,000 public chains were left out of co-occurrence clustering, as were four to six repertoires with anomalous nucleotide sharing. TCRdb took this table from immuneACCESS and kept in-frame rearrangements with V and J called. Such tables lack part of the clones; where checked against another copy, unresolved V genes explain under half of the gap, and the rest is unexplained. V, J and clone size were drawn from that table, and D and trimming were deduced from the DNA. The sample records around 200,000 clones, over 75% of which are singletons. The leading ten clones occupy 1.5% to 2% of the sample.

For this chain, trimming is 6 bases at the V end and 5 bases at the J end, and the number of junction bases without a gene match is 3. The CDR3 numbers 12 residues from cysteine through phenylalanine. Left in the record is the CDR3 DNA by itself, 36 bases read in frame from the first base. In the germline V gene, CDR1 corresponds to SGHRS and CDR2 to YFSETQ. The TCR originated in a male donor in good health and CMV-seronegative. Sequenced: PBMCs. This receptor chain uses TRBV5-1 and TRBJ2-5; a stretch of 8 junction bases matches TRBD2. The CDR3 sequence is CASNPGGETQYF. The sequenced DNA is TGCGCCAGCAATCCGGGGGGGGAGACCCAGTACTTC.